This T cell receptor (beta chain) comes out of a study of blood T cell repertoires in COVID-19. Study overall: T cells, B-cell-depleted T cells, or PBMCs supplied cDNA or gDNA.

Living in 24 US areas, the participants were between roughly 18 and 95 years of age. In assigning cohorts, the study relied on participant-reported clinical history. Donors of Cohort 3 who recovered were those that had two negative PCRs, clearance, or symptom resolution. Clones were read by immunoSEQ multiplex PCR, and TCRdb kept only the in-frame ones, dropping some. The table shows under 450,000 clones, with about 90% occurring only once. The CDR3 has 15 amino acids. The ends lost 3 bases at V and 9 bases at J; junction bases unmatched: 11. In germline, CDR1 is MDHEN, CDR2 SYDVKM. The sequencing input was PBMCs or T cells enriched from blood (not recorded which). This TCR was recovered from a woman in her twenties or thirties who had recovered from COVID-19. V usage is TRBV28 and J usage is TRBJ1-1; 9 bases fit TRBD1. As DNA, the CDR3 is TGTGCCAGCAGTTTCCCCGGGACAGGGCGGACTAAAGCTTTCTTT. Amino acid sequence: CASSFPGTGRTKAFF.